This passage covers 30 T cell receptor beta chains from one sample sequenced in a study of CD8 T cells in ankylosing spondylitis. TCRdb independently ran MiXCR on the 5' RACE reads; one entry per CDR3 protein. The sample has about 150,000 distinct CDR3 sequences; under 35% are singletons. Sequenced: synovial fluid, either unsorted or a sorted T cell fraction (not recorded which). All receptors derive from a male donor with ankylosing spondylitis.

This clonotype turned up a few times. The rearrangement uses TRBV5-1 and TRBJ2-2; 8 bases align to TRBD1. The CDR3 runs 16 residues. Germline lookup yields CDR1 SGHRS and CDR2 YFSETQ. After removal of 2 bases from V and 5 bases from J, the junction contained 8 bases not matched to a gene. The CDR3 here is CASSLAPRQGTGELFF. CDR3 DNA: TGCGCCAGCAGCTTAGCTCCGAGACAGGGGACCGGGGAGCTGTTTTTT.

CDR3 nucleotides: TGTGCCAGCAGTGACAGGGGAACTGGGGCCAACGTCCTGACTTTC. It codes for CASSDRGTGANVLTF. The chain combines TRBV6-1 with TRBJ2-6; weak D call: TRBD1 (6 bases). This CDR3 spans 15 amino acids. V was trimmed by 3 bases and J by 2 bases, leaving 8 bases between them. Looked up from germline, CDR1 is MNHNS and CDR2 is SASEGT.

This clonotype was observed a handful of times. The chain carries TRBV11-1 and TRBJ2-2, with 11 bases identical to TRBD2. V trimming: 1 base; J trimming: 3 bases; junction bases outside the gene matches: 10. Germline CDR1 and CDR2: SGHAT and FQDESV (reference sequence). The CDR3 totals 19 residues. In DNA, the CDR3 is TGTGCCAGCAGCTTAGGTAGCGGGAGGGACCTTGATGACACCGGGGAGCTGTTTTTT. Protein: CASSLGSGRDLDDTGELFF. Drawing the rest from reference TRBV11-1 and TRBJ2-2, the complete variable domain is EAEVAQSPRYKITEKSQAVAFWCDPISGHATLYWYRQILGQGPELLVQFQDESVVDDSQLPKDRFSAERLKGVDSTLKIQPAELGDSAMYLCASSLGSGRDLDDTGELFFGEGSRLTVL.

This rearrangement joins TRBV5-1 to TRBJ2-3; 10 nucleotides match TRBD2. This CDR3 has 16 amino acids. The V segment lost 0 bases and the J segment 0 bases; nucleotides outside the gene matches: 1. Germline V lookup: CDR1 SGHRS, CDR2 YFSETQ. In nucleotides, the CDR3 is TGCGCCAGCAGCTTGGAACTAGCGGGGAGCACAGATACGCAGTATTTT. It codes for CASSLELAGSTDTQYF. The whole variable domain, remainder taken from reference TRBV5-1 and TRBJ2-3, is KAGVTQTPRYLIKTRGQQVTLSCSPISGHRSVSWYQQTPGQGLQFLFEYFSETQRNKGNFPGRFSGRQFSNSRSEMNVSTLELGDSALYLCASSLELAGSTDTQYFGPGTRLTVL.

This clonotype was counted between two and nine times. The V and J genes are TRBV7-3 and TRBJ1-1, with D maybe TRBD1 (5 bases). The CDR3 has 13 amino acids. CDR1 is SGHTA, CDR2 FQGTGA, per germline. Trimming removed 8 bases at V and 3 bases at J, with 13 bases between. The CDR3 loop reads CASSTDRYTEAFF. The CDR3 nucleotides read TGTGCCAGCTCCACTGACAGATACACTGAAGCTTTCTTT.

This clonotype was detected only a few times. The V call is TRBV28, the J call TRBJ1-1; possibly TRBD1 for D (5 bases). Looked up from germline, CDR1 is MDHEN and CDR2 is SYDVKM. The CDR3 runs 13 residues. V was shortened by 5 bases and J by 3 bases, with 10 bases between the two germline ends. This CDR3 is CASSHGGYTEAFF. In nucleotides, the CDR3 is TGTGCCAGCAGTCATGGGGGATACACTGAAGCTTTCTTT.

The genes are TRBV12-3 or TRBV12-4 and TRBJ1-4; 7 bases map to TRBD1. The CDR3 covers 15 residues. V shed 6 bases, J shed 2 bases, and the junction held 6 bases outside the gene matches. CDR3 nucleotide sequence: TGTGCCAGCAGGCCCCGGGACAGTACTAATGAAAAACTGTTTTTT. It specifies CASRPRDSTNEKLFF.

The genes are TRBV12-3 or TRBV12-4 and TRBJ2-5, with TRBD1 as a possible D gene (6 bases). V lost 8 bases and J 1 base, leaving 8 bases between the germline ends. This CDR3 contains 12 residues. CDR3 DNA: TGTGCCAGCCAGGGGTTCCAAGAGACCCAGTACTTC. This encodes CASQGFQETQYF.

V is TRBV29-1 and J is TRBJ2-1; 9 bases fit TRBD2. The germline CDR1 and CDR2 sequences are SQVTM and ANQGSEA. With 4 bases clipped from V and 4 bases from J, the junction kept 11 bases outside the gene matches. The CDR3 is 16 amino acids. The CDR3 is CSVGDSGSPPYNEQFF. Written as DNA, the CDR3 is TGCAGCGTTGGTGATAGCGGGAGTCCCCCTTACAATGAGCAGTTCTTC.

This chain links TRBV12-3 or TRBV12-4 with TRBJ1-1; D uncertain. V lost 7 bases and J 5 bases, leaving 14 bases between the germline ends. The CDR3 spans 13 residues. CDR3 loop: CASNLGRWTEAFF. The CDR3 nucleotides are TGTGCCAGCAACTTGGGTAGGTGGACTGAAGCTTTCTTT.

The CDR3 DNA sequence: TGCAGTGCTAGTGAGGGGGGCTCCCCCTACGAGCAGTACTTC. Translated, it gives CSASEGGSPYEQYF. This sequence joins TRBV20-1 and TRBJ2-7; D is tentatively TRBD1 or TRBD2 (6 bases each). The CDR3 is 14 amino acids. Germline CDR1 is DFQATT and CDR2 is SNEGSKA (reference sequence). The germline V and J ends were trimmed by 3 bases and 2 bases, with 14 bases remaining between them.

The V and J genes are TRBV20-1 and TRBJ2-5; 8 bases are a match to TRBD2. V dropped 0 bases and J dropped 8; count of bases not matched to a gene: 14. The CDR3 totals 16 residues. Germline CDR1 and CDR2: DFQATT and SNEGSKA (reference sequence). CDR3 in DNA: TGCAGTGCTAGAGACCCGACTAGCGCCACACCGGGCACCCAGTACTTC. Its translation: CSARDPTSATPGTQYF.

This clonotype has a handful of counts. The V gene is TRBV27, the J gene TRBJ1-6; 9 bases line up with TRBD1. The CDR3 runs 15 residues. Trimming removed 6 bases from V and 10 bases from J; junction bases left unmatched: 10. Germline V gives CDR1 MNHEY, CDR2 SMNVEV (reference sequence). The CDR3 region is CASRTTQGAGSPLHF. In DNA form, the CDR3 reads TGTGCCAGCAGGACGACACAGGGGGCAGGGTCACCCCTCCACTTT.

The chain combines TRBV6-1 with TRBJ1-6; D ambiguous. The ends were cut back, 9 bases at V and 4 bases at J, with 13 bases in the middle. CDR1 and CDR2 (germline): MNHNS, SASEGT. CDR3 length: 14 amino acids. The CDR3 sequence: CASLSGRYNSPLHF. The CDR3 DNA is TGTGCCAGTTTATCGGGTCGATATAATTCACCCCTCCACTTT.

In its sample, this clonotype was seen many times. V usage is TRBV20-1 and J usage is TRBJ2-7; perhaps TRBD2 as D (6 bases). In germline, CDR1 is DFQATT, CDR2 SNEGSKA (reference sequence). The CDR3 has 12 amino acids. Trimming shortened V by 0 bases and J by 9 bases, and 12 bases separated the two germline ends. This CDR3 reads CSAREEGTPQYF. The CDR3 coding sequence is TGCAGTGCTAGAGAGGAGGGGACTCCGCAGTACTTC.

The chain employs TRBV6-1 and TRBJ1-5, with 8 bases lining up with TRBD1. This CDR3 comprises 14 residues. The V gene end was trimmed by 6 bases and the J gene end by 5 bases; junction bases not matched to a gene: 6. Per germline, CDR1 MNHNS and CDR2 SASEGT. The DNA for the CDR3 is TGTGCCAGCAGGCCCGACAGGGGTCATCAGCCCCAGCATTTT. Translation gives CASRPDRGHQPQHF.

The genes are TRBV3-1 and TRBJ1-5; a possible D gene is TRBD1 (5 bases). V was cut by 3 bases and J by 1 base, with 13 bases left in between. Germline V CDR1 and CDR2: LGHDT, YNNKEL (reference sequence). This CDR3 is built from 16 residues. The CDR3 nucleotides read TGTGCCAGCAGCCATCCCAGGAGGGGAAGCAATCAGCCCCAGCATTTT. Translating gives CASSHPRRGSNQPQHF.

This clonotype was detected only a few times. V usage is TRBV14 and J usage is TRBJ2-3; the D is unclear. Trimming pared 1 base from V and 14 bases from J, leaving 13 bases between. The CDR3 extends over 12 amino acids. Germline V gene lookup returns CDR1 SGHDN and CDR2 FVKESK. The CDR3 DNA is TGTGCCAGCAGCCAAGTAGCTAGTTTACGGTATTTT. Translating it yields CASSQVASLRYF. The full variable domain, in which reference TRBV14 and TRBJ2-3 provide the parts outside the CDR3, is EAGVTQFPSHSVIEKGQTVTLRCDPISGHDNLYWYRRVMGKEIKFLLHFVKESKQDESGMPNNRFLAERTGGTYSTLKVQPAELEDSGVYFCASSQVASLRYFGPGTRLTVL.

The rearrangement uses TRBV9 and TRBJ1-1, with 7 bases lining up with TRBD1. V lost 5 bases to trimming and J lost 1 base; unmatched junction nucleotides: 8. This CDR3 contains 15 residues. The germline V gene encodes CDR1 SGDLS and CDR2 YYNGEE. The CDR3 sequence is CASSARQGPNTEAFF. The CDR3 nucleotides read TGTGCCAGCAGTGCTAGACAGGGCCCGAACACTGAAGCTTTCTTT.

This clonotype has more than one count but fewer than ten. This rearrangement joins TRBV7-3 to TRBJ2-1; 11 nucleotides align to TRBD1. The trim removed 5 bases at V and 9 bases at J, leaving 6 bases unmatched. Looked up from germline, CDR1 is SGHTA and CDR2 is FQGTGA. This CDR3 is built from 14 residues. Written as DNA, the CDR3 is TGTGCCAGCAGCGGGACAGGGGGGAGAGGTGAGCAGTTCTTC. Protein sequence: CASSGTGGRGEQFF.

This rearrangement joins TRBV20-1 to TRBJ2-5; tentative D call: TRBD2 (7 bases). Trimming pared 3 bases from V and 2 bases from J, leaving 16 bases between. The CDR3 runs to 15 residues. Germline lookup yields CDR1 DFQATT and CDR2 SNEGSKA (reference sequence). The CDR3 DNA is TGCAGTGCTAGGATCTCGCGGGGGCGTCAAGAGACCCAGTACTTC. This codes for CSARISRGRQETQYF.

The chain has TRBV10-3 and TRBJ1-2; TRBD1 matches 7 bases. Losses at the gene ends were 2 bases for V and 5 bases for J; bases not matched to a gene: 11. Germline CDR1 ENHRY, CDR2 SYGVKD. The CDR3 length is 16 residues. In nucleotides, the CDR3 is TGTGCCATCAGTGAGCCTTCGACAGGGATAGGGTATGGCTACACCTTC. Its protein product is CAISEPSTGIGYGYTF.

The chain recombines TRBV9 with TRBJ2-3, with 8 nucleotides matching TRBD2. With 4 bases clipped from V and 2 bases from J, the junction kept 12 bases outside the gene matches. This CDR3 has 17 amino acids. Germline V gene sequence: CDR1 SGDLS, CDR2 YYNGEE. The CDR3 DNA sequence: TGTGCCAGCAGCTCGGGACTAAGCGGGGGTCTCACAGATACGCAGTATTTT. It is translated as CASSSGLSGGLTDTQYF. Based on the CDR3 plus reference TRBV9 and TRBJ2-3, the full variable domain is DSGVTQTPKHLITATGQRVTLRCSPRSGDLSVYWYQQSLDQGLQFLIQYYNGEERAKGNILERFSAQQFPDLHSELNLSSLELGDSALYFCASSSGLSGGLTDTQYFGPGTRLTVL.

In its sample, this clonotype was seen many times. The chain combines TRBV7-2 with TRBJ2-3; no firm D call. Germline CDR1 is SGHTA and CDR2 is FQGNSA. The length of the CDR3 is 15 residues. V lost 5 bases to trimming and J lost 1 base, with 13 bases between them. CDR3 sequence: CASSAQLVGTDTQYF. CDR3 sequence (DNA): TGTGCCAGCAGCGCCCAGTTGGTTGGCACAGATACGCAGTATTTT.

This chain connects TRBV12-3 or TRBV12-4 to TRBJ1-2; weak D call: TRBD1 (6 bases). This CDR3 region has 14 residues. V was pared by 3 bases and J by 3 bases, with 11 bases between. CDR3 coding DNA: TGTGCCAGCAGTTTTACAGGGTCAGACTATGGCTACACCTTC. As protein: CASSFTGSDYGYTF.

This clonotype showed up just a few times. The chain combines TRBV7-2 with TRBJ2-7; 8 bases line up with TRBD1. Trimming took 1 base from V and 6 from J; bases not matched to a gene: 2. Germline-derived CDR1 and CDR2 are SGHTA and FQGNSA. The CDR3 has 13 amino acids. CDR3 nucleotide sequence: TGTGCCAGCAGCTTAGTAGACAGGGGCGAGCAGTACTTC. Translating gives CASSLVDRGEQYF.

This chain joins TRBV7-2 and TRBJ2-2; 7 nucleotides line up with TRBD2. J lost 6 bases, V lost 5 bases, and 9 bases had no gene match. Per germline, CDR1 SGHTA and CDR2 FQGNSA. The CDR3 covers 15 residues. CDR3: CASSRGVLAAGELFF. CDR3 DNA: TGTGCCAGCAGCCGGGGGGTACTAGCAGCCGGGGAGCTGTTTTTT.

This clonotype was seen ten or more times. The V and J genes are TRBV20-1 and TRBJ1-2; TRBD1 is a possible D gene (6 bases). Looked up from germline, CDR1 is DFQATT and CDR2 is SNEGSKA (reference sequence). V gave up 6 bases and J gave up 7 bases, with 21 bases separating them. This CDR3 spans 14 amino acids. The DNA of the CDR3 is TGCAGTGCCATCTGGGGGGGGGCGGCGGGTGGCTACACCTTC. Its protein is CSAIWGGAAGGYTF.

In the case of this clonotype: One junction end does not reproduce the germline sequence, and a read error may be involved. V gene TRBV7-7 combines with J gene TRBJ2-7; 8 bases are a match to TRBD1. The CDR3 extends over 13 amino acids. CDR1 and CDR2 from the germline V gene are SSHAT and FNYEAQ (reference sequence). CDR3 protein: CASSATGDDEQYF. The CDR3 region has the DNA TGTGCTAGCAGCGCGACAGGGGACGACGAGCAGTACTTC.

This clonotype was seen a few times. The rearrangement uses TRBV5-1 and TRBJ2-1; 10 bases align to TRBD1. The CDR3 covers 15 residues. The J segment lost 4 bases and the V segment lost 3 bases, leaving 4 bases of the junction unmatched. CDR1 and CDR2 from the germline V gene are SGHRS and YFSETQ. The chain's CDR3 is CASSSPGQGYNEQFF. Written as DNA, the CDR3 is TGCGCCAGCAGCTCCCCGGGACAGGGGTACAATGAGCAGTTCTTC.